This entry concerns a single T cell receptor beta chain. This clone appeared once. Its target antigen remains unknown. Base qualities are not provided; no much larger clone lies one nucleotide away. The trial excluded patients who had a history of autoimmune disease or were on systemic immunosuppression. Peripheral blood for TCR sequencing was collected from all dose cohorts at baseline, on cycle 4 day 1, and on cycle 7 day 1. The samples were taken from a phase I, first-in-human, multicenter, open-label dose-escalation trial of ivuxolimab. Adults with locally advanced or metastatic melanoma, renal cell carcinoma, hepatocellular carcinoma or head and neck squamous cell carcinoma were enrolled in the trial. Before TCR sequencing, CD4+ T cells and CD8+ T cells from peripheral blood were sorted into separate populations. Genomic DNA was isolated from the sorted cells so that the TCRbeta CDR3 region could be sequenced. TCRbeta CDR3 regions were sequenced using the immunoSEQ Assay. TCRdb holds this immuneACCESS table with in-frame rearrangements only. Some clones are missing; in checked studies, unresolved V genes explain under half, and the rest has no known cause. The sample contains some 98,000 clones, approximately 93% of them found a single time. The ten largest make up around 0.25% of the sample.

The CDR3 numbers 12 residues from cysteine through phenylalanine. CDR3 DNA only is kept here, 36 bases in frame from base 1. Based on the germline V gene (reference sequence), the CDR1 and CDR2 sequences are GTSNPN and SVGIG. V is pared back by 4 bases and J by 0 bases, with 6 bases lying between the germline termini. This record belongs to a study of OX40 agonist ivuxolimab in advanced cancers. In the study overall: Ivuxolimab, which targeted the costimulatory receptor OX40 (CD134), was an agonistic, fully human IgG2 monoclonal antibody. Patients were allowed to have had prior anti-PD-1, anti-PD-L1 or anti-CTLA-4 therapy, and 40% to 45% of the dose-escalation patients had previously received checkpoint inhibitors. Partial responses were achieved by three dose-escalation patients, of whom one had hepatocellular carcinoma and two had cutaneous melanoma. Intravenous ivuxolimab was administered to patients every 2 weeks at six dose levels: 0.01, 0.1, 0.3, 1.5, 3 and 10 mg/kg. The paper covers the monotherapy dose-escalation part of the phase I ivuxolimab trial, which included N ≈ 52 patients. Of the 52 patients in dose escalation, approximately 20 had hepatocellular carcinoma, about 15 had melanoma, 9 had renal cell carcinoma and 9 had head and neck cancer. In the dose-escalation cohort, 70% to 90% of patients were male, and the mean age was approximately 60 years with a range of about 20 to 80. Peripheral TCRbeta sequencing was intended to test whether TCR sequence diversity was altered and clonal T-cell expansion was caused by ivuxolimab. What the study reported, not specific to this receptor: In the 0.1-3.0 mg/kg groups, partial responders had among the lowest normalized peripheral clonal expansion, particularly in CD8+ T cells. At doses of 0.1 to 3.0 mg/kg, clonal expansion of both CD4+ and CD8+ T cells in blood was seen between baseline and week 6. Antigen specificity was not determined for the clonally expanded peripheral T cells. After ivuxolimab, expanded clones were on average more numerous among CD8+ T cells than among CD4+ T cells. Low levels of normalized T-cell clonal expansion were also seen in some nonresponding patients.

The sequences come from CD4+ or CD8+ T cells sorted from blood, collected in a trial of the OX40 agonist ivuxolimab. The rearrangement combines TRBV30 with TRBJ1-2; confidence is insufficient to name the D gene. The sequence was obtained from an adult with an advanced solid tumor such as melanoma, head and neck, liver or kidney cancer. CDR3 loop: CAWTQTNYGYTF. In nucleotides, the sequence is TGTGCCTGGACACAGACTAACTATGGCTACACCTTC.